Reported below is one TCR beta chain. Its cognate antigen is unknown. Individual cDNA molecules each received unique molecular identifiers attached to them. TCRdb re-called the 5' RACE reads with MiXCR, one entry per CDR3 protein. Of under 70,000 distinct CDR3 sequences detected, roughly 13% appear once; the ten largest clones hold approximately 4.8%. These data originate in a study of early T cells in non-severe SARS-CoV-2 infection. The overall study: Chains were not paired, and sequencing was done on bulk RNA from unsorted whole blood. Points from the study as a whole: Anti-spike CD8 responses were favored in VDJdb matching, and private and CD4 specificities were missed.

Trimming shortened V by 6 bases and J by 0 bases, and 6 bases separated the two germline ends. CDR1 and CDR2 (germline): ENHRY, SYGVKD. The CDR3 length is 13 residues. The sample consisted of whole blood. This chain joins TRBV10-3 and TRBJ2-1; D is possibly TRBD1 (6 bases). This TCR was sampled from an adult who was a healthcare worker with PCR-confirmed SARS-CoV-2 infection or an uninfected control (not recorded which). Written as DNA, the CDR3 is TGTGCCATCAGGGACAGCTCCTACAATGAGCAGTTCTTC. Amino acids: CAIRDSSYNEQFF.